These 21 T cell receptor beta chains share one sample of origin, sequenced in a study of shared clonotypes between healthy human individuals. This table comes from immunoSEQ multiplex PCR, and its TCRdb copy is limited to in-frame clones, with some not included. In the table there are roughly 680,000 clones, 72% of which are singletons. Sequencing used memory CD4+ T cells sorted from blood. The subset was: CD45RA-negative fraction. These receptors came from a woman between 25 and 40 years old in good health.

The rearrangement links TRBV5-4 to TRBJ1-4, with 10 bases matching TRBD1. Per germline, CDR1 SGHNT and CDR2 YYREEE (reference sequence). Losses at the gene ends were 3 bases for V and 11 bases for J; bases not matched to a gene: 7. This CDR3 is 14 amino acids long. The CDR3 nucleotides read TGTGCCAGCAGCTCTACCGGGACAGGGGTGAAACTGTTTTTT. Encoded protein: CASSSTGTGVKLFF. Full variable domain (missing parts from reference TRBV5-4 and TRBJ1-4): ETGVTQSPTHLIKTRGQQVTLRCSSQSGHNTVSWYQQALGQGPQFIFQYYREEENGRGNFPPRFSGLQFPNYSSELNVNALELDDSALYLCASSSTGTGVKLFFGSGTQLSVL.

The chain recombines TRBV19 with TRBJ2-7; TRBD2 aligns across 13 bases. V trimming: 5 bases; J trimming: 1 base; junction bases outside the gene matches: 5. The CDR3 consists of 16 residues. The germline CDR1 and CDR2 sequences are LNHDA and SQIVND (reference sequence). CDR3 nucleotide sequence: TGTGCCAGTAGTGGACGGACTAGCGGGAGATCCTACGAGCAGTACTTC. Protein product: CASSGRTSGRSYEQYF.

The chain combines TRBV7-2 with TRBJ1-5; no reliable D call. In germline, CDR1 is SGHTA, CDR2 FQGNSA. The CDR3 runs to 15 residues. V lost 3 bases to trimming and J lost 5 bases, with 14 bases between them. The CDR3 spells CASSLAVSADQPQHF. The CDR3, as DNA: TGTGCCAGCAGCTTGGCGGTCTCAGCTGATCAGCCCCAGCATTTT.

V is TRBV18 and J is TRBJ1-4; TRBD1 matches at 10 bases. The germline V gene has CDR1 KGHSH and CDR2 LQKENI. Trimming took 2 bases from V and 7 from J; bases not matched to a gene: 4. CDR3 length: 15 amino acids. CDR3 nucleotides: TGTGCCAGCTCACCAGGGACAGGGGCGGTTGAAAAACTGTTTTTT. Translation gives CASSPGTGAVEKLFF. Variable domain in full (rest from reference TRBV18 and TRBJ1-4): NAGVMQNPRHLVRRRGQEARLRCSPMKGHSHVYWYRQLPEEGLKFMVYLQKENIIDESGMPKERFSAEFPKEGPSILRIQQVVRGDSAAYFCASSPGTGAVEKLFFGSGTQLSVL.

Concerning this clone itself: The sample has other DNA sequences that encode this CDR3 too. Written as DNA, the CDR3 is TGCGCCAGCAGCCAAGGTCCAGGACGGACATACAATGAGCAGTTCTTC. This translates into CASSQGPGRTYNEQFF. The V and J genes are TRBV4-1 and TRBJ2-1, with D possibly being TRBD1 (5 bases). With 1 base removed from V and 4 bases from J, the gap between germline ends came to 14 bases. The CDR3 runs 16 residues. The germline V gene encodes CDR1 MGHRA and CDR2 YSYEKL.

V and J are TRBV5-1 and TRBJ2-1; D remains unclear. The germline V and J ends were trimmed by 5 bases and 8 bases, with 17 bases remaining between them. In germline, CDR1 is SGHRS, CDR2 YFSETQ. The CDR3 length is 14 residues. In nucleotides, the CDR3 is TGCGCCAGCAGTTTTAGTCTAGTCGGCGATGAGCAGTTCTTC. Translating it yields CASSFSLVGDEQFF.

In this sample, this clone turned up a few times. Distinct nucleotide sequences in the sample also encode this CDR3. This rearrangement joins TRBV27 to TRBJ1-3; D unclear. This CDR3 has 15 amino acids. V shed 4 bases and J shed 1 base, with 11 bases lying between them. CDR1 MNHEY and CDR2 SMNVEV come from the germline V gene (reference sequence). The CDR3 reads CASSSRQTSGNTIYF. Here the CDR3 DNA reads TGTGCCAGCAGTTCCCGACAAACTTCTGGAAACACCATATATTTT.

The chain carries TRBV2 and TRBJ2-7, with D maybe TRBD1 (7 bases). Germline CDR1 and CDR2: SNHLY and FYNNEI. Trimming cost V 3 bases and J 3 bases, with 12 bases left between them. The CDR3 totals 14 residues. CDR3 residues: CASSDQGGHYEQYF. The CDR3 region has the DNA TGTGCCAGCAGTGACCAGGGGGGCCACTACGAGCAGTACTTC.

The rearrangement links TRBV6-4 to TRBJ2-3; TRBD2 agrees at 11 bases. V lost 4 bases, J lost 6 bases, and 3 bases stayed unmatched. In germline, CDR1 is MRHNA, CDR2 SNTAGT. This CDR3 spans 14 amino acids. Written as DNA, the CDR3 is TGTGCCAGCAGTGCTAGCGGGAGGCTTGATACGCAGTATTTT. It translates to CASSASGRLDTQYF.

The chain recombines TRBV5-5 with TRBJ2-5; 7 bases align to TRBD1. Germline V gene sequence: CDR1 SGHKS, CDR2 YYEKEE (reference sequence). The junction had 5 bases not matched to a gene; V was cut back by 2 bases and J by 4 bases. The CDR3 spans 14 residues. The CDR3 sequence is CASSFLGGRETQYF. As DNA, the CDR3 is TGTGCCAGCAGCTTCTTAGGGGGCCGAGAGACCCAGTACTTC.

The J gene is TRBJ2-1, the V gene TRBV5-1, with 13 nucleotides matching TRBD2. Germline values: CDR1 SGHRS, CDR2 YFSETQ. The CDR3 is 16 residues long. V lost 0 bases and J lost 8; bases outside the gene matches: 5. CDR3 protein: CASSLVRTSGSYEQFF. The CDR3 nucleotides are TGCGCCAGCAGCTTGGTGCGGACTAGCGGGAGTTATGAGCAGTTCTTC.

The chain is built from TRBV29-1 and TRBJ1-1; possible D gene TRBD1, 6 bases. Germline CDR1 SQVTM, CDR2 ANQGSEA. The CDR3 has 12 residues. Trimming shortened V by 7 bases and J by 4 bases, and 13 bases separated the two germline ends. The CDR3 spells CSARQDGTEAFF. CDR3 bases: TGCAGCGCCCGACAGGATGGCACTGAAGCTTTCTTT.

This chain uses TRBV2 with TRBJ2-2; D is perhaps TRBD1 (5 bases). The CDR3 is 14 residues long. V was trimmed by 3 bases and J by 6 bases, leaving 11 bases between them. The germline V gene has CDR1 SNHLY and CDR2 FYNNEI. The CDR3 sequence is CASSESRAPGELFF. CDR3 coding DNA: TGTGCCAGCAGTGAGAGCAGGGCCCCCGGGGAGCTGTTTTTT.

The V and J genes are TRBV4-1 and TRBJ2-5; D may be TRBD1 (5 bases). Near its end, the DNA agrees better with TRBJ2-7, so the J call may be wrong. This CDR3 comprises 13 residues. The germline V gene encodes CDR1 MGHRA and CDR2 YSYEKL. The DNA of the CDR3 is TGCGCCAGCAGCCCGCCTGGGCAGGGCGAGCAGTACTTC. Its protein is CASSPPGQGEQYF.

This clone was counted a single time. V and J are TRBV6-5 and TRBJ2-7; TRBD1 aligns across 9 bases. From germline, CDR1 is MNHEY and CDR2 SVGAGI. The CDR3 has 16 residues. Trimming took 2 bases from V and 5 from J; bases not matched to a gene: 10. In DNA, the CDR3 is TGTGCCAGCAGTTACCGCCAAGGACAGGGGTCCCACGAGCAGTACTTC. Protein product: CASSYRQGQGSHEQYF.

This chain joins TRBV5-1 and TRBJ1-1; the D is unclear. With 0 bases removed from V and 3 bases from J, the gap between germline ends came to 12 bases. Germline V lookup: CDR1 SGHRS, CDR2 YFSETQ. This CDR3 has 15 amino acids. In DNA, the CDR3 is TGCGCCAGCAGCTTGGACAGTGAACGGTACACTGAAGCTTTCTTT. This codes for CASSLDSERYTEAFF.

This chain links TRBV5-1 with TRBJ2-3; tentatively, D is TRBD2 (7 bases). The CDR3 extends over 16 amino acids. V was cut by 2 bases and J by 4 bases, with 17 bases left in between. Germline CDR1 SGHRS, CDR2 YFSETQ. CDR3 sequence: CASSLQGGGAADTQYF. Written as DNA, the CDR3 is TGCGCCAGCAGCTTACAGGGAGGGGGGGCCGCAGATACGCAGTATTTT.

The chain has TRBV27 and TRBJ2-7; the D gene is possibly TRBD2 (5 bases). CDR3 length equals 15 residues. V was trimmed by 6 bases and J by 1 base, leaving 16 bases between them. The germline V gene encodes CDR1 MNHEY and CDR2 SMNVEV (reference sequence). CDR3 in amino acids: CASSNTQRPSYEQYF. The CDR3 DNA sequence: TGTGCCAGCAGCAACACCCAGCGGCCTTCCTACGAGCAGTACTTC.

CDR3 nucleotides: TGCAGTTCGACAGGGACACTTGAAGCTTTCTTT. Amino acids: CSSTGTLEAFF. The chain uses TRBV20-1 and TRBJ1-1; 7 nucleotides line up with TRBD1. Germline loops: CDR1 DFQATT, CDR2 SNEGSKA (reference sequence). There are 11 residues in the CDR3. The V and J ends lost 8 bases and 7 bases, in that order; junction bases with no gene match: 7.

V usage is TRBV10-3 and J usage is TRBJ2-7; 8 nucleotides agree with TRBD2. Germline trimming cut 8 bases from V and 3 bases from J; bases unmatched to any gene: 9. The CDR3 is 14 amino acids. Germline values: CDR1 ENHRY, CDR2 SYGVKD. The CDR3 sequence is CAIGLSGADYEQYF. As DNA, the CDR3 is TGTGCCATCGGACTTAGCGGGGCGGACTACGAGCAGTACTTC.

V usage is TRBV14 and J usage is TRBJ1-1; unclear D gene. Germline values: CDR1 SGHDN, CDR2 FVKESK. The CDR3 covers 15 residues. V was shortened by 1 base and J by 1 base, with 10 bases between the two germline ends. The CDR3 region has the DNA TGTGCCAGCAGCCAAGCTTGGGTTAGGAACACTGAAGCTTTCTTT. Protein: CASSQAWVRNTEAFF.